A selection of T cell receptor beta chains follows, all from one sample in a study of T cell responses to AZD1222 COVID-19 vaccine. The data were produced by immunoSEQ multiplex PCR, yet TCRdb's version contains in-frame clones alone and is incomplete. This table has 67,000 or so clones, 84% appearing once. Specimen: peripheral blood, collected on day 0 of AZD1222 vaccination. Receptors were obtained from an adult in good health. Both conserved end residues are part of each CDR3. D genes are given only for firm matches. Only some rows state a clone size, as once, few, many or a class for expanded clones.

CASSQDRTGANSPLHF,TGTGCCAGCAGCCAAGATCGTACAGGGGCGAATTCACCCCTCCACTTT,TRBJ1-6,TRBD1,TRBV4-2,NA
CASSPTGRGRAFF,TGTGCCAGCAGCCCGACAGGGAGGGGACGAGCTTTCTTT,TRBJ1-1,TRBD1,TRBV9,NA
CASSFVQGYNSPLHF,TGTGCCAGCAGTTTCGTTCAGGGTTATAATTCACCCCTCCACTTT,TRBJ1-6,NA,TRBV28,NA
CASSDTSGGSWTQYF,TGTGCCAGCTCTGATACTAGCGGGGGCTCCTGGACCCAGTACTTC,TRBJ2-5,TRBD2,TRBV28,NA
CASKSRLNTGELFF,TGCGCCAGCAAGTCGAGGCTCAACACCGGGGAGCTGTTTTTT,TRBJ2-2,NA,TRBV5-1,NA
CASSAPGSPDEQFF,TGTGCCAGCAGCGCCCCCGGCTCCCCGGATGAGCAGTTCTTC,TRBJ2-1,NA,TRBV9,NA
CASSLGFSSYEQYF,TGTGCCAGCAGCCTGGGATTCAGCTCCTACGAGCAGTACTTC,TRBJ2-7,NA,TRBV11-2,once
CASSLLGTGVETQYF,TGTGCCAGCAGCTTATTAGGGACAGGGGTAGAGACCCAGTACTTC,TRBJ2-5,TRBD1,TRBV7-8,NA
CASSPGVGPDTQYF,TGCGCCAGCAGCCCCGGTGTTGGTCCAGATACGCAGTATTTT,TRBJ2-3,NA,TRBV5-1,NA
CASSFFAETEAFF,TGTGCCAGCAGCTTTTTTGCGGAAACTGAAGCTTTCTTT,TRBJ1-1,NA,TRBV7-3,NA
CASTRGAEQYF,TGTGCCAGCACCCGAGGGGCCGAGCAGTACTTC,TRBJ2-7,NA,TRBV2,few
CASSAYHGTSGEQFF,TGTGCCAGCAGCGCCTATCATGGGACTAGCGGTGAGCAGTTCTTC,TRBJ2-1,TRBD2,TRBV9,NA
CASSQGGAGNTIYF,TGTGCCAGCAGCCAAGGGGGGGCAGGAAACACCATATATTTT,TRBJ1-3,NA,TRBV3-1/TRBV3-2,NA
CASSSTRGETQYF,TGTGCCAGCAGCTCGACTAGGGGAGAGACCCAGTACTTC,TRBJ2-5,NA,TRBV7-6,NA
CASSIAPDRGYEQYF,TGTGCCAGTAGTATAGCTCCTGACAGGGGCTACGAGCAGTACTTC,TRBJ2-7,TRBD1,TRBV19,NA
CASSLAQGRNEQYF,TGTGCCAGCAGTTTGGCCCAGGGGAGGAACGAGCAGTACTTC,TRBJ2-7,NA,TRBV28,NA
CASSPWTGASTDTQYF,TGTGCCAGCAGCCCGTGGACAGGGGCTAGCACAGATACGCAGTATTTT,TRBJ2-3,TRBD1,TRBV7-3,NA
CASGRVSTNEKLFF,TGTGCCAGCGGCAGGGTGTCAACTAATGAAAAACTGTTTTTT,TRBJ1-4,NA,TRBV28,NA
CASCLGITNTEAFF,TGCGCCAGCTGTCTTGGGATTACGAACACTGAAGCTTTCTTT,TRBJ1-1,NA,TRBV5-1,few
CASSQRRVGNYGYTF,TGTGCCAGCAGCCAAAGGAGGGTAGGGAACTATGGCTACACCTTC,TRBJ1-2,NA,TRBV7-8,NA
CGPPGELFF,TGTGGGCCCCCCGGGGAGCTGTTTTTT,TRBJ2-2,NA,TRBV28,once
CASSYGGSDYGYTF,TGTGCCAGCAGTTACGGCGGTTCGGACTATGGCTACACCTTC,TRBJ1-2,NA,TRBV6-5,once
CASSQDLCSYSNQPQHF,TGTGCCAGCAGCCAAGATCTTTGCAGCTATAGCAATCAGCCCCAGCATTTT,TRBJ1-5,NA,TRBV3-1/TRBV3-2,NA
CASSLTGGAGNTIYF,TGTGCCAGCAGCTTAACAGGGGGCGCCGGAAACACCATATATTTT,TRBJ1-3,TRBD1,TRBV7-2,NA
CASSLEGTGVETQYF,TGTGCCAGCAGCTTAGAGGGGACAGGGGTTGAGACCCAGTACTTC,TRBJ2-5,TRBD1,TRBV7-2,NA
CASSAQETQYF,TGTGCCAGCAGCGCACAAGAGACCCAGTACTTC,TRBJ2-5,NA,TRBV28,NA
CASSIRTGHNQPQHF,TGTGCCAGTAGTATCCGGACAGGGCACAATCAGCCCCAGCATTTT,TRBJ1-5,TRBD1,TRBV19,once
CASSLPENEQFF,TGCGCCAGCAGCTTGCCAGAGAATGAGCAGTTCTTC,TRBJ2-1,NA,TRBV5-1,NA
CASSRRTIASTDTQYF,TGTGCCAGCAGTCGGCGCACGATTGCTAGCACAGATACGCAGTATTTT,TRBJ2-3,NA,TRBV2,few
CASSFTGELFF,TGCGCCAGCAGCTTTACAGGGGAGCTGTTTTTT,TRBJ2-2,NA,TRBV5-1,NA
CAWSGQNSPLHF,TGTGCCTGGAGTGGACAGAATTCACCCCTCCACTTT,TRBJ1-6,NA,TRBV30,NA
CASSPGAGRQETQYF,TGTGCCAGCAGCCCCGGGGCCGGACGGCAAGAGACCCAGTACTTC,TRBJ2-5,NA,TRBV7-6,NA
CASSNQRGSNQPQHF,TGTGCCAGCTCAAACCAGAGGGGGAGCAATCAGCCCCAGCATTTT,TRBJ1-5,NA,TRBV18,NA
CASSELTVGTDTQYF,TGTGCCAGCAGTGAGCTGACAGTGGGCACAGATACGCAGTATTTT,TRBJ2-3,NA,TRBV6-1,NA
CASSSPTGGRETQYF,TGTGCCAGCAGTTCCCCGACAGGGGGCAGGGAGACCCAGTACTTC,TRBJ2-5,TRBD1,TRBV6-2/TRBV6-3,NA
CASRTGAGTEAFF,TGTGCCAGCAGGACAGGGGCTGGCACTGAAGCTTTCTTT,TRBJ1-1,TRBD1,TRBV27,NA
CASSSPGRVNTEAFF,TGTGCCAGTAGTAGCCCCGGCAGGGTGAACACTGAAGCTTTCTTT,TRBJ1-1,NA,TRBV19,NA
CASSLFARTGQGVSREAFF,TGTGCCAGCAGTTTATTCGCAAGAACGGGACAGGGGGTTAGTCGTGAAGCTTTCTTT,TRBJ1-1,TRBD1,TRBV27,NA
CTSSFLGQGGLYEQYF,TGTACCAGCAGTTTCCTCGGACAGGGGGGGCTGTACGAGCAGTACTTC,TRBJ2-7,TRBD1,TRBV28,NA
CASSPRTGRSYEQYF,TGTGCCAGCAGCCCTCGTACGGGTCGTTCCTACGAGCAGTACTTC,TRBJ2-7,NA,TRBV3-1/TRBV3-2,NA
CASSGENQPQHF,TGTGCCAGCAGCGGTGAGAATCAGCCCCAGCATTTT,TRBJ1-5,NA,TRBV7-8,NA
CASSFDFTTNEKLFF,TGTGCCAGCAGCTTCGATTTTACAACTAATGAAAAACTGTTTTTT,TRBJ1-4,NA,TRBV7-9,NA
CATSRDERNTIYF,TGTGCCACCAGCAGAGATGAACGGAACACCATATATTTT,TRBJ1-3,NA,TRBV15,NA
CASSPQTLLSSGGMTDTQYF,TGTGCCAGCTCACCACAAACCCTCTTGAGTAGCGGGGGGATGACAGATACGCAGTATTTT,TRBJ2-3,TRBD2,TRBV18,NA
CASSLAGGTEAFF,TGTGCCAGCAGCCTCGCAGGGGGCACTGAAGCTTTCTTT,TRBJ1-1,TRBD1,TRBV3-1/TRBV3-2,NA
CASTTYRGNNQPQHF,TGTGCCAGTACCACCTACAGGGGGAACAATCAGCCCCAGCATTTT,TRBJ1-5,TRBD1,TRBV19,NA
CASSLDRRDTEAFF,TGTGCCAGCAGCTTAGATCGCAGGGACACTGAAGCTTTCTTT,TRBJ1-1,NA,TRBV11-2,NA
CATVQLPNEKLFF,TGTGCCACCGTACAGTTACCGAATGAAAAACTGTTTTTT,TRBJ1-4,NA,TRBV7-9,few
CASSSGPTGAGLNEQFF,TGTGCCAGCAGCTCGGGGCCAACAGGGGCAGGGTTGAATGAGCAGTTCTTC,TRBJ2-1,TRBD1,TRBV7-3,NA
CASSFVLNTEAFF,TGTGCCAGCAGCTTCGTGCTGAACACTGAAGCTTTCTTT,TRBJ1-1,NA,TRBV7-9,NA
CASSVGYRGPETQYF,TGTGCCAGCAGCGTAGGATACAGGGGGCCGGAGACCCAGTACTTC,TRBJ2-5,TRBD1,TRBV9,NA
CASSPGTGLFNQPQHF,TGTGCCAGCAGTCCCGGGACAGGTCTCTTCAATCAGCCCCAGCATTTT,TRBJ1-5,TRBD1,TRBV27,NA
CASTDLDSKLFF,TGTGCCAGCACCGACCTGGACAGTAAACTGTTTTTT,TRBJ1-4,NA,TRBV28,NA
CASSDPGQGDTEAFF,TGTGCCAGCAGTGATCCGGGACAGGGGGACACTGAAGCTTTCTTT,TRBJ1-1,TRBD1,TRBV25-1,NA
CASSQDGRVGGYTF,TGCGCCAGCAGCCAAGATGGAAGGGTGGGTGGCTACACCTTC,TRBJ1-2,NA,TRBV4-3,NA
CASSLEGRAYEQYF,TGTGCCAGCAGCTTAGAGGGGCGTGCCTACGAGCAGTACTTC,TRBJ2-7,NA,TRBV5-6,NA
CASSESVGQETQYF,TGTGCCAGCAGTGAAAGTGTGGGGCAAGAGACCCAGTACTTC,TRBJ2-5,NA,TRBV2,NA